This TCR beta chain was observed in a study of T cells in Graves' hyperthyroidism and ophthalmopathy. An absence of ophthalmopathy progression within 18 months meant stable Graves' hyperthyroidism. Out of 8.5 to 10 ml of fresh peripheral blood came the PBMCs. Concerning this clonotype: The target antigen is unknown.

There were TCR beta CDR3 regions amplified from RNA transcripts. Initially, a first-round RT-PCR of the TCR CDR3 employed the HTBI primer set. TCRdb independently ran MiXCR on the multiplex PCR reads; one entry per CDR3 protein. The sample comprises 380,000 or so distinct CDR3 sequences, 15% to 20% of which are singletons, and around 3.6% rests with the top ten. Study-wide results and limits: Ophthalmopathy was identified by the model a median about six months ahead of onset.

The CDR3 runs to 15 residues. Per the germline V gene, CDR1 is SGHRS and CDR2 is YFSETQ. V gave up 2 bases and J gave up 3 bases; unmatched junction bases: 7. The TCR sequence derives from a woman younger than 35 with Graves' hyperthyroidism. The J gene is TRBJ2-7, the V gene TRBV5-1; 8 positions match TRBD2. The sequencing sample was made of blood. The CDR3 sequence: CASSFGSGGFYEQYF. Here the CDR3 DNA reads TGCGCCAGCAGCTTCGGGAGCGGGGGATTCTACGAGCAGTACTTC. The full variable domain, in which reference TRBV5-1 and TRBJ2-7 provide the parts outside the CDR3, is KAGVTQTPRYLIKTRGQQVTLSCSPISGHRSVSWYQQTPGQGLQFLFEYFSETQRNKGNFPGRFSGRQFSNSRSEMNVSTLELGDSALYLCASSFGSGGFYEQYFGPGTRLTVT.